Presented here are 17 T cell receptor beta chains from one specimen sequenced in a study of T cell responses to AZD1222 COVID-19 vaccine. This table comes from immunoSEQ multiplex PCR, and its TCRdb copy is limited to in-frame clones, with some not included. Of more than 150,000 clones detected, roughly 90% appear once; the ten largest clones hold around 3%. The specimen was peripheral blood, collected 28 days after the second AZD1222 dose. These receptors were collected from an adult who received the AZD1222 COVID-19 vaccine.

The chain links TRBV25-1 to TRBJ1-3, with a possible D match to TRBD1 (6 bases). The ends were cut back, 5 bases at V and 2 bases at J, with 10 bases in the middle. This CDR3 comprises 14 residues. CDR1 and CDR2 (germline): MGHDK, SYGVNS. The CDR3 bases are TGTGCCAGCAGTCAGGCAGGGGCTGGAAACACCATATATTTT. Translating gives CASSQAGAGNTIYF.

The chain couples TRBV12-3 or TRBV12-4 to TRBJ2-5; D ambiguous. The V and J ends lost 3 bases and 5 bases respectively, with 10 bases between them. This CDR3 spans 13 amino acids. The CDR3 protein is CASSFGIRETQYF. The CDR3 DNA sequence: TGTGCCAGCAGTTTTGGGATTCGGGAGACCCAGTACTTC.

A few counts support this clone. The chain joins TRBV14 to TRBJ1-6, with TRBD1 matching over 7 bases. Germline CDR1 SGHDN, CDR2 FVKESK. Unmatched junction bases numbered 4, after V lost 3 bases and J lost 5 bases. CDR3 size: 15 residues. The CDR3 reads CASSQGDSHNSPLHF. CDR3 nucleotides: TGTGCCAGCAGCCAGGGGGACAGCCATAATTCACCCCTCCACTTT.

The CDR3 reads CASSQGQDPANYGYTF. Here the CDR3 DNA reads TGTGCCAGCAGCCAAGGACAGGATCCGGCTAACTATGGCTACACCTTC. The genes are TRBV4-2 and TRBJ1-2; D is perhaps TRBD1 (6 bases). Per the germline V gene, CDR1 is LGHNA and CDR2 is YNFKEQ. V lost 1 base, J lost 0 bases, and 12 bases lay in between. This CDR3 comprises 16 residues.

The rearrangement uses TRBV9 and TRBJ2-1; 9 bases match TRBD2. The ends lost 4 bases at V and 4 bases at J; junction bases unmatched: 9. CDR3 size: 16 residues. Per germline, CDR1 SGDLS and CDR2 YYNGEE. The CDR3 sequence: CASSSLAGRGYNEQFF. DNA for the CDR3: TGTGCCAGCAGCTCCCTAGCGGGAAGGGGGTACAATGAGCAGTTCTTC. The full variable domain, its missing parts supplied by reference TRBV9 and TRBJ2-1, is DSGVTQTPKHLITATGQRVTLRCSPRSGDLSVYWYQQSLDQGLQFLIQYYNGEERAKGNILERFSAQQFPDLHSELNLSSLELGDSALYFCASSSLAGRGYNEQFFGPGTRLTVL.

This clone has just a few counts. The J gene is TRBJ1-3, the V gene TRBV7-9, with 7 bases aligning to TRBD1. V shed 5 bases and J 1 base; nucleotides not matched to a gene: 5. The CDR3 sequence is 15 residues long. Germline CDR1 reads SEHNR; CDR2 reads FQNEAQ (reference sequence). CDR3 sequence reads: CASSTQGVSGNTIYF. DNA of the CDR3: TGTGCCAGCAGCACGCAGGGGGTTTCTGGAAACACCATATATTTT.

The V call is TRBV18, the J call TRBJ1-1; 9 bases are shared with TRBD1. With V trimmed by 6 bases and J by 3 bases, 5 bases remained unmatched. This CDR3 contains 14 residues. Germline loops: CDR1 KGHSH, CDR2 LQKENI. As DNA, the CDR3 is TGTGCCAGCTCCAACACAGGGGGCTACACTGAAGCTTTCTTT. It specifies CASSNTGGYTEAFF.

The chain links TRBV27 to TRBJ1-5; D unresolved. This CDR3 region has 15 residues. Germline assignment: CDR1 MNHEY and CDR2 SMNVEV (reference sequence). Deletions cut 3 bases from V and 2 bases from J, with 11 bases between. The CDR3 DNA reads TGTGCCAGCAGTTTCAAGGGTATGGGCAATCAGCCCCAGCATTTT. It encodes CASSFKGMGNQPQHF.

The genes are TRBV7-2 and TRBJ1-4; 12 bases match TRBD1. The junction had 7 bases not matched to a gene; V was cut back by 0 bases and J by 5 bases. The CDR3 totals 18 residues. Germline CDR1 reads SGHTA; CDR2 reads FQGNSA. CDR3 DNA: TGTGCCAGCAGCTTAGCGGTCGGGACAGGGGGCAGGAATGAAAAACTGTTTTTT. The encoded protein is CASSLAVGTGGRNEKLFF.

The chain couples TRBV28 to TRBJ2-7, with D perhaps TRBD1 (6 bases). The V and J ends lost 3 bases and 4 bases respectively, with 16 bases between them. The CDR3 is 15 amino acids. CDR1 and CDR2 from the germline V gene are MDHEN and SYDVKM. The CDR3 DNA follows: TGTGCCAGCAGTTTTCAGTCCCCAGGGGTTTACGAGCAGTACTTC. It encodes CASSFQSPGVYEQYF. Full variable domain (rest looked up from reference TRBV28 and TRBJ2-7): DVKVTQSSRYLVKRTGEKVFLECVQDMDHENMFWYRQDPGLGLRLIYFSYDVKMKEKGDIPEGYSVSREKKERFSLILESASTNQTSMYLCASSFQSPGVYEQYFGPGTRLTVT.

This sequence joins TRBV5-1 and TRBJ2-5; weak D call: TRBD1 (5 bases). CDR3 size: 16 residues. Trimming pared 2 bases from V and 1 base from J, leaving 15 bases between. Germline V lookup: CDR1 SGHRS, CDR2 YFSETQ. CDR3 sequence reads: CASSLGVQVPQETQYF. DNA for the CDR3: TGCGCCAGCAGCTTAGGGGTACAGGTACCCCAAGAGACCCAGTACTTC.

Only one count was recorded for this clone. The chain recombines TRBV7-2 with TRBJ1-4; tentative D call: TRBD1 (5 bases). Trimming removed 5 bases from V and 0 bases from J, with 13 bases in between. The length of the CDR3 is 16 residues. Germline CDR1 and CDR2: SGHTA and FQGNSA. CDR3 DNA: TGTGCCAGCAGCCCGACCCCGGGGGCAACTAATGAAAAACTGTTTTTT. This codes for CASSPTPGATNEKLFF.

The chain is built from TRBV5-1 and TRBJ1-2; 9 bases are shared with TRBD1. The J segment lost 6 bases and the V segment lost 4 bases, leaving 4 bases of the junction unmatched. The CDR3 runs 13 residues. CDR1 and CDR2 (germline): SGHRS, YFSETQ. The CDR3 bases are TGCGCCAGCAGCCCGACAGGGGGTGATGGCTACACCTTC. As protein: CASSPTGGDGYTF.

This chain uses TRBV9 with TRBJ1-2; D not resolved. There are 13 residues in the CDR3. V was pared by 4 bases and J by 4 bases, with 11 bases between. Germline assignment: CDR1 SGDLS and CDR2 YYNGEE. The CDR3 protein is CASSQTEVYGYTF. The CDR3 bases are TGTGCCAGCAGCCAGACCGAGGTCTATGGCTACACCTTC.

The chain recombines TRBV4-1 with TRBJ1-3, with D tentatively TRBD1 (5 bases). V gave up 2 bases and J gave up 4 bases, with 15 bases separating them. The CDR3 is 16 amino acids. The germline gives CDR1 MGHRA, CDR2 YSYEKL. CDR3 sequence reads: CASSQWPGLEGNTIYF. The CDR3 region has the DNA TGCGCCAGCAGCCAATGGCCAGGGCTCGAAGGAAACACCATATATTTT.

The chain couples TRBV21-1 to TRBJ1-1. TRBV21-1 is annotated as a pseudogene. The CDR3 consists of 14 residues. The CDR3, as DNA: TGTGCCAGCAACCCCGGAAAGCATTGGGGACAAGCTTTCTTT. This encodes CASNPGKHWGQAFF.

The DNA of the CDR3 is TGCGCCAGCAGCTTTGGTCGGGCGACGGGAAATGAAAAACTGTTTTTT. This encodes CASSFGRATGNEKLFF. This chain connects TRBV5-1 to TRBJ1-4; D is undetermined. With 2 bases removed from V and 5 bases from J, the gap between germline ends came to 16 bases. The CDR3 extends over 16 amino acids. The germline CDR1 and CDR2 sequences are SGHRS and YFSETQ.